These 26 T cell receptor beta chains were sequenced from one sample in a study of blood T cell repertoires in COVID-19. Clones were sequenced by immunoSEQ multiplex PCR, and TCRdb holds only the in-frame ones, with some missing. The table lists 120,000 to 150,000 clones, roughly 90% of them singletons, with over 4% in the top ten. The sample comprised PBMCs or T cells enriched from blood (not recorded which). Source of these receptors: a woman aged 40 to 50 who had been exposed to COVID-19.

The rearrangement joins TRBV4-2 to TRBJ2-3; TRBD2 agrees at 7 bases. This CDR3 region has 17 residues. The V gene end was trimmed by 2 bases and the J gene end by 5 bases; junction bases not matched to a gene: 13. From germline, CDR1 is LGHNA and CDR2 YNFKEQ. CDR3 DNA: TGTGCCAGCAGCCAACGTGGACTAGTGGGGGGGGGAGATACGCAGTATTTT. This encodes CASSQRGLVGGGDTQYF.

The V gene is TRBV19, the J gene TRBJ1-6, with 8 bases identical to TRBD1. This CDR3 spans 14 amino acids. Germline CDR1 is LNHDA and CDR2 is SQIVND (reference sequence). The ends lost 5 bases at V and 10 bases at J; junction bases unmatched: 7. This CDR3 reads CASSRGQGGSPLHF. CDR3 in DNA: TGTGCCAGTAGTCGTGGACAGGGAGGCTCACCCCTCCACTTT.

This chain uses TRBV15 with TRBJ1-1; no firm D call. The CDR3 is 13 amino acids. Germline V gives CDR1 LNHNV, CDR2 YYDKDF (reference sequence). V shed 5 bases and J shed 0 bases, with 7 bases lying between them. The CDR3 here is CATSFQMNTEAFF. CDR3 nucleotides: TGTGCCACCAGCTTCCAAATGAACACTGAAGCTTTCTTT.

The chain is built from TRBV19 and TRBJ2-7, with TRBD1 identical over 7 bases. The V gene's germline CDR1 is LNHDA and CDR2 SQIVND (reference sequence). Unmatched junction bases numbered 6, after V lost 7 bases and J lost 3 bases. The CDR3 contains 13 residues. The CDR3 DNA reads TGTGCCAGTACCGGACAGGTGAGCTACGAGCAGTACTTC. Translated: CASTGQVSYEQYF. The variable domain in full, completed from reference TRBV19 and TRBJ2-7, reads DGGITQSPKYLFRKEGQNVTLSCEQNLNHDAMYWYRQDPGQGLRLIYYSQIVNDFQKGDIAEGYSVSREKKESFPLTVTSAQKNPTAFYLCASTGQVSYEQYFGPGTRLTVT.

The rearrangement links TRBV5-5 to TRBJ1-6, with a weak D call TRBD1 (5 bases). From germline, CDR1 is SGHKS and CDR2 YYEKEE (reference sequence). V lost 4 bases, J lost 7 bases, and 12 bases lay in between. This CDR3 is 14 amino acids long. CDR3 DNA: TGTGCCAGCAGCGCCCGGGACTCAAATTCACCCCTCCACTTT. This gives the protein CASSARDSNSPLHF.

This chain uses TRBV29-1 with TRBJ1-2; tentatively, D is TRBD1 (5 bases). The germline V gene encodes CDR1 SQVTM and CDR2 ANQGSEA. The CDR3 has 11 residues. V lost 7 bases and J lost 3, with 9 bases in between. CDR3 region: CSASQDYGYTF. The DNA of the CDR3 is TGCAGCGCATCACAGGACTATGGCTACACCTTC.

V is TRBV25-1 and J is TRBJ1-1; no clear D gene. V lost 5 bases to trimming and J lost 7 bases, with 14 bases between them. The germline V gene has CDR1 MGHDK and CDR2 SYGVNS. CDR3 length equals 13 residues. The CDR3 protein is CASSPYSSGEAFF. The CDR3 nucleotides are TGTGCCAGCAGTCCGTACAGCTCTGGTGAAGCTTTCTTT.

This sequence joins TRBV6-2 or TRBV6-3 and TRBJ1-1; TRBD1 matches 7 bases. The length of the CDR3 is 14 residues. The germline V gene encodes CDR1 MNHEY and CDR2 SVGEGT. After removal of 6 bases from V and 4 bases from J, the junction contained 8 bases not matched to a gene. CDR3 in amino acids: CASSLWTGTTEAFF. CDR3 bases: TGTGCCAGCAGCCTCTGGACAGGTACCACTGAAGCTTTCTTT.

The rearrangement uses TRBV5-4 and TRBJ1-1; 12 bases line up with TRBD1. V trimming: 2 bases; J trimming: 6 bases; junction bases outside the gene matches: 2. CDR3 length: 14 residues. Germline V gene data show CDR1 as SGHNT and CDR2 as YYREEE (reference sequence). This CDR3 is CASSFGTGGPEAFF. For the CDR3, the DNA is TGTGCCAGCAGCTTTGGGACAGGGGGCCCTGAAGCTTTCTTT.

The sample holds a few counts of this clone. This chain joins TRBV6-5 and TRBJ2-7; D is perhaps TRBD2 (6 bases). Trimming removed 6 bases from V and 6 bases from J, with 15 bases in between. The CDR3 runs 13 residues. Looked up from germline, CDR1 is MNHEY and CDR2 is SVGAGI. CDR3 coding DNA: TGTGCCAGCAGGCGGGACTCCTGGAGCGAGCAGTACTTC. Its protein is CASRRDSWSEQYF.

The chain links TRBV19 to TRBJ2-7, with D possibly TRBD1 on 6 matching bases. V was shortened by 0 bases and J by 0 bases, with 12 bases between the two germline ends. In germline, CDR1 is LNHDA, CDR2 SQIVND (reference sequence). CDR3 length: 16 amino acids. The CDR3 nucleotides read TGTGCCAGTAGTATAGAGGGACACAGGCCCTCCTACGAGCAGTACTTC. Translation gives CASSIEGHRPSYEQYF.

The rearrangement joins TRBV7-8 to TRBJ1-2, with D possibly being TRBD1 (5 bases). The CDR3 has 12 residues. The germline V gene encodes CDR1 SGHVS and CDR2 FQNEAQ. With 5 bases removed from V and 8 bases from J, the gap between germline ends came to 12 bases. CDR3 in DNA: TGTGCCAGCAGCCCGGGGGAGATCGGCTACACCTTC. This encodes CASSPGEIGYTF. Based on the CDR3 plus reference TRBV7-8 and TRBJ1-2, the full variable domain is GAGVSQSPRYKVAKRGQDVALRCDPISGHVSLFWYQQALGQGPEFLTYFQNEAQLDKSGLPSDRFFAERPEGSVSTLKIQRTQQEDSAVYLCASSPGEIGYTFGSGTRLTVV.

The gene calls are TRBV19 and TRBJ1-2; 9 positions match TRBD1. This CDR3 has 16 amino acids. The V gene's germline CDR1 is LNHDA and CDR2 SQIVND (reference sequence). Trimming cost V 5 bases and J 5 bases; bases outside gene matches: 12. In DNA, the CDR3 is TGTGCCAGTAGTCTAAGGACAGGGGATGGATATTATGGCTACACCTTC. It specifies CASSLRTGDGYYGYTF.

This clone was seen only once. The V gene is TRBV21-1, the J gene TRBJ2-7; the DNA was not used to check the table's D call, TRBD2. TRBV21-1 is given as a pseudogene. CDR3 size: 12 residues. CDR3 loop: CASSKRSGEQYF. The CDR3 region has the DNA TGTGCCAGCAGCAAACGGTCCGGCGAGCAGTACTTC.

A note on this clone: The same CDR3 is also encoded by other DNA sequences in this sample. V usage is TRBV28 and J usage is TRBJ1-2, with D perhaps matching TRBD1 (6 bases). CDR3 length: 12 residues. From germline, CDR1 is MDHEN and CDR2 SYDVKM. V lost 5 bases and J lost 5, with 9 bases in between. CDR3 region: CASSTTGYGYTF. For the CDR3, the DNA is TGTGCCAGCAGTACTACAGGGTATGGCTACACCTTC.

This sequence joins TRBV18 and TRBJ1-5; D not certain. Trimming removed 5 bases at V and 0 bases at J, with 8 bases between. Germline V CDR1 and CDR2: KGHSH, LQKENI. The CDR3 sequence is 14 residues long. The CDR3 sequence is CASSRSGSNQPQHF. CDR3 DNA sequence: TGTGCCAGCTCAAGGTCGGGTAGCAATCAGCCCCAGCATTTT.

The chain is built from TRBV27 and TRBJ1-1; perhaps TRBD1 as D (5 bases). V was cut by 4 bases and J by 5 bases, with 26 bases left in between. The germline gives CDR1 MNHEY, CDR2 SMNVEV (reference sequence). This CDR3 has 18 amino acids. The CDR3 spells CASSSAYRITGWWTEAFF. Here the CDR3 DNA reads TGTGCCAGCAGTTCGGCCTATCGAATAACAGGCTGGTGGACTGAAGCTTTCTTT.

This sequence joins TRBV18 and TRBJ1-1; 7 bases map to TRBD1. The germline V gene encodes CDR1 KGHSH and CDR2 LQKENI. This CDR3 contains 14 residues. V was pared by 3 bases and J by 5 bases, with 6 bases of the junction left unmatched. For the CDR3, the DNA is TGTGCCAGCTCACCTCGACAGGGAACGACTGAAGCTTTCTTT. Protein sequence: CASSPRQGTTEAFF.

The chain links TRBV5-1 to TRBJ1-1; 10 bases align to TRBD1. V lost 4 bases to trimming and J lost 4 bases; unmatched junction nucleotides: 7. Looked up from germline, CDR1 is SGHRS and CDR2 is YFSETQ. This CDR3 is 15 amino acids long. In DNA form, the CDR3 reads TGCGCCAGCAGCCCACCGGGACAGGGGACCACTGAAGCTTTCTTT. Amino acid sequence: CASSPPGQGTTEAFF.

This clone was detected only once. V and J are TRBV12-3 or TRBV12-4 and TRBJ2-7, with TRBD1 identical over 8 bases. The CDR3 is 12 residues long. After removal of 7 bases from V and 7 bases from J, the junction contained 6 bases not matched to a gene. The CDR3 reads CASKTGGREQYF. In DNA, the CDR3 is TGTGCCAGCAAAACAGGGGGGCGAGAGCAGTACTTC.

The chain employs TRBV6-2 or TRBV6-3 and TRBJ1-2; D unresolved. V was clipped by 5 bases and J by 8 bases, with 15 bases between them. Germline V CDR1 and CDR2: MNHEY, SVGEGT. The CDR3 runs to 13 residues. CDR3 sequence reads: CASSTALGLGYTF. CDR3 nucleotide sequence: TGTGCCAGCAGTACCGCACTAGGATTGGGCTACACCTTC.

The chain carries TRBV19 and TRBJ1-4; D is unresolved. The V end was cut by 3 bases, the J end by 6 bases, with 17 bases between. The CDR3 is made up of 16 amino acids. Germline V gene lookup returns CDR1 LNHDA and CDR2 SQIVND (reference sequence). CDR3 in DNA: TGTGCCAGTAGTATTAGCTCCGGACTACTATATGAAAAACTGTTTTTT. It encodes CASSISSGLLYEKLFF.

This chain links TRBV9 with TRBJ1-1; TRBD1 agrees at 8 bases. V shed 2 bases and J 0 bases; nucleotides not matched to a gene: 3. Germline CDR1 and CDR2: SGDLS and YYNGEE. The length of the CDR3 is 15 residues. CDR3 in amino acids: CASSVSGGLNTEAFF. DNA for the CDR3: TGTGCCAGCAGCGTCTCAGGGGGCTTGAACACTGAAGCTTTCTTT. Full variable domain (rest looked up from reference TRBV9 and TRBJ1-1): DSGVTQTPKHLITATGQRVTLRCSPRSGDLSVYWYQQSLDQGLQFLIQYYNGEERAKGNILERFSAQQFPDLHSELNLSSLELGDSALYFCASSVSGGLNTEAFFGQGTRLTVV.

The chain is built from TRBV28 and TRBJ1-6; D ambiguous. Trimming removed 5 bases from V and 0 bases from J, with 14 bases in between. Germline values: CDR1 MDHEN, CDR2 SYDVKM. CDR3 size: 17 residues. CDR3 in amino acids: CASSPPLSSSYNSPLHF. The CDR3 DNA follows: TGTGCCAGCAGTCCCCCCCTAAGTAGCTCCTATAATTCACCCCTCCACTTT.

The chain employs TRBV7-7 and TRBJ2-2, with 14 bases that match TRBD2. Germline V gene sequence: CDR1 SSHAT, CDR2 FNYEAQ (reference sequence). The CDR3 contains 19 residues. V lost 4 bases and J lost 3; bases outside the gene matches: 10. The CDR3: CASSYKTSGGAGDTGELFF. The CDR3 DNA sequence: TGTGCCAGCAGCTACAAGACTAGCGGGGGGGCAGGTGACACCGGGGAGCTGTTTTTT.

The CDR3 DNA sequence: TGTGCCAGCGGGGGGTTTTCGAACACTGAAGCTTTCTTT. Encoded protein: CASGGFSNTEAFF. The chain couples TRBV6-5 to TRBJ1-1, with TRBD1 as a possible D gene (5 bases). V was shortened by 8 bases and J by 1 base, with 11 bases between the two germline ends. The CDR3 contains 13 residues. In germline, CDR1 is MNHEY, CDR2 SVGAGI.